The 30 T cell receptor beta chains listed next were all sequenced from one sample in a study of blood T cell repertoires in COVID-19. Profiling relied on immunoSEQ multiplex PCR, and the TCRdb table lists in-frame clones only, not all of them. This sample yields over 250,000 clones, of which around 80% are seen a single time; 3.5% to 5% belongs to the top ten. The sequenced sample consisted of PBMCs or T cells enriched from blood (not recorded which). Every receptor here comes from a man aged 25 to 45 with acute COVID-19.

The chain uses TRBV21-1 and TRBJ2-5; the D call of TRBD2 is as the table states it, not checked on the DNA. TRBV21-1 is noted as a pseudogene. This CDR3 region has 15 residues. Here the CDR3 reads CASSNVRVRGETQYF. CDR3 DNA sequence: TGTGCCAGCAGCAACGTCCGAGTTCGAGGCGAGACCCAGTACTTC.

The chain joins TRBV6-5 to TRBJ1-2; D is unresolved. CDR3 length: 13 residues. Germline CDR1 MNHEY, CDR2 SVGAGI. V dropped 8 bases and J dropped 3 bases, with 13 bases sitting between them. The CDR3: CASSLGRDYGYTF. In DNA form, the CDR3 reads TGTGCCAGCTCTTTGGGGAGAGACTATGGCTACACCTTC.

V usage is TRBV20-1 and J usage is TRBJ1-2, with a possible D match to TRBD1 (5 bases). The CDR3 consists of 11 residues. Germline V lookup: CDR1 DFQATT, CDR2 SNEGSKA (reference sequence). V was cut by 7 bases and J by 6 bases, with 12 bases left in between. CDR3 loop: CSVIGADGYTF. Here the CDR3 DNA reads TGCAGTGTAATTGGGGCGGATGGCTACACCTTC.

The chain employs TRBV2 and TRBJ2-1, with TRBD1 matching 9 bases. The V gene end was trimmed by 6 bases and the J gene end by 8 bases; junction bases not matched to a gene: 5. Germline V lookup: CDR1 SNHLY, CDR2 FYNNEI. This CDR3 is built from 13 residues. This CDR3 is CASRVQGADEQFF. The CDR3, as DNA: TGTGCCAGCAGGGTACAGGGGGCGGATGAGCAGTTCTTC.

The rearrangement uses TRBV29-1 and TRBJ2-5; TRBD2 might be the D (7 bases). CDR3 length equals 16 residues. V lost 5 bases to trimming and J lost 3 bases, with 22 bases between them. Germline V gene lookup returns CDR1 SQVTM and CDR2 ANQGSEA. CDR3 protein: CSVKFPRGARKETQYF. The CDR3 region has the DNA TGCAGCGTTAAATTCCCCCGGGGGGCACGCAAAGAGACCCAGTACTTC.

The rearrangement joins TRBV30 to TRBJ1-4; 10 bases are a match to TRBD1. The CDR3 runs 13 residues. The germline gives CDR1 GTSNPN, CDR2 SVGIG (reference sequence). With 5 bases clipped from V and 7 bases from J, the junction kept 4 bases outside the gene matches. The CDR3 DNA reads as TGTGCCTGGGGGACAGGGGTGACTGAAAAACTGTTTTTT. It yields the protein CAWGTGVTEKLFF.

The chain joins TRBV28 to TRBJ2-7, with 10 bases that match TRBD2. CDR3 length equals 13 residues. Trimming removed 6 bases from V and 1 base from J; junction bases left unmatched: 0. In germline, CDR1 is MDHEN, CDR2 SYDVKM. The CDR3 DNA follows: TGTGCCAGCAGACTAGCGGGGTCCTACGAGCAGTACGTC. Translating it yields CASRLAGSYEQYV.

V usage is TRBV18 and J usage is TRBJ1-3, with a tentative D call TRBD1 (5 bases). Looked up from germline, CDR1 is KGHSH and CDR2 is LQKENI. The CDR3 contains 15 residues. Trimming removed 1 base at V and 4 bases at J, with 11 bases between. CDR3 in amino acids: CASSPQGSFGNTIYF. CDR3 sequence (DNA): TGTGCCAGCTCACCACAGGGGTCCTTCGGAAACACCATATATTTT.

The chain carries TRBV5-1 and TRBJ1-6; 9 positions match TRBD1. The CDR3 loop spans 16 amino acids. With 0 bases clipped from V and 6 bases from J, the junction kept 4 bases outside the gene matches. The germline V gene encodes CDR1 SGHRS and CDR2 YFSETQ. CDR3 in amino acids: CASSLDWDRVNSPLHF. The CDR3 DNA sequence: TGCGCCAGCAGCTTGGATTGGGACAGGGTTAATTCACCCCTCCACTTT.

The chain is built from TRBV6-5 and TRBJ2-3; D may be TRBD1 (5 bases). Germline values: CDR1 MNHEY, CDR2 SVGAGI. The ends were cut back, 6 bases at V and 6 bases at J, with 16 bases in the middle. This CDR3 is built from 14 residues. CDR3 coding DNA: TGTGCCAGCAGCACACCAGGGAAGTGGGATACGCAGTATTTT. It specifies CASSTPGKWDTQYF.

The genes are TRBV12-3 or TRBV12-4 and TRBJ1-1; tentatively, D is TRBD1 (6 bases). Trimming shortened V by 1 base and J by 11 bases, and 14 bases separated the two germline ends. The CDR3 contains 13 residues. The CDR3, as DNA: TGTGCCAGCAGTTTAGAGAACAGGGAAGGGGCTTTCTTT. The encoded protein is CASSLENREGAFF.

Details on this clone: This specimen includes other DNA sequences encoding the same CDR3. CDR3 coding DNA: TGTGCCAGCAGCTTGGGGGGTGGGGCCGAAAAACTGTTTTTT. It is translated as CASSLGGGAEKLFF. The gene calls are TRBV7-2 and TRBJ1-4, with a weak D call TRBD1 (5 bases). CDR3 size: 14 residues. The germline V and J ends were trimmed by 3 bases and 8 bases, with 13 bases remaining between them. The germline V gene encodes CDR1 SGHTA and CDR2 FQGNSA.

The chain is built from TRBV27 and TRBJ2-1; D remains ambiguous. The length of the CDR3 is 12 residues. V was cut by 2 bases and J by 9 bases, with 8 bases left in between. The germline V gene has CDR1 MNHEY and CDR2 SMNVEV (reference sequence). The CDR3 DNA sequence: TGTGCCAGCAGTTTAAACCTAGGTGAGCAGTTCTTC. It encodes CASSLNLGEQFF.

In regard to this clone: The sample holds other DNA sequences that translate to the same CDR3. The chain recombines TRBV18 with TRBJ1-4; D is ambiguous. There are 12 residues in the CDR3. The germline CDR1 and CDR2 sequences are KGHSH and LQKENI. Trimming took off 2 bases at V and 8 bases at J, with 6 bases between the two ends. Here the CDR3 DNA reads TGTGCCAGCTCACCAGAGGGAGAAAAACTGTTTTTT. Protein product: CASSPEGEKLFF.

The chain combines TRBV3-1 (or the pseudogene TRBV3-2) with TRBJ1-3; the D gene is possibly TRBD1 (5 bases). The CDR3 spans 15 residues. Germline values: CDR1 LGHDT, CDR2 YNNKEL (reference sequence). The ends were cut back, 0 bases at V and 4 bases at J, with 10 bases in the middle. The CDR3 spells CASSQDIGAGNTIYF. CDR3 sequence (DNA): TGTGCCAGCAGCCAAGATATAGGGGCCGGAAACACCATATATTTT.

The chain links TRBV6-5 to TRBJ2-1, with TRBD1 identical over 8 bases. The CDR3 length is 15 residues. Trimming at V came to 3 bases and at J to 6 bases, leaving 7 bases not matched to a gene. Germline assignment: CDR1 MNHEY and CDR2 SVGAGI. Here the CDR3 reads CASSYWTGTTNEQFF. Written as DNA, the CDR3 is TGTGCCAGCAGTTATTGGACAGGGACCACCAATGAGCAGTTCTTC.

This chain links TRBV25-1 with TRBJ2-3, with unresolved D. Trimming removed 1 base from V and 5 bases from J, with 4 bases in between. The CDR3 totals 12 residues. CDR1 is MGHDK, CDR2 SYGVNS, per germline. The CDR3, as DNA: TGTGCCAGCAGTGAATGGAGAGATACGCAGTATTTT. Encoded protein: CASSEWRDTQYF.

The chain couples TRBV29-1 to TRBJ1-1; no clear D gene. CDR3 length equals 15 residues. CDR1 and CDR2 (germline): SQVTM, ANQGSEA. The V gene lost 3 bases and the J gene lost 2 bases, with 16 bases spanning the gap. The CDR3 DNA sequence: TGCAGCGTTGACGGGGAGGGTGGAATTAACACTGAAGCTTTCTTT. Its protein product is CSVDGEGGINTEAFF.

This clone was counted ten times or more. The CDR3 reads CASSSGTGGSGELFF. The DNA for the CDR3 is TGCGCCAGCAGCTCCGGGACAGGGGGCTCCGGGGAGCTGTTTTTT. The rearrangement joins TRBV5-1 to TRBJ2-2; 12 bases match TRBD1. The CDR3 spans 15 residues. V shed 3 bases, J shed 6 bases, and the junction held 3 bases outside the gene matches. Germline V gene data show CDR1 as SGHRS and CDR2 as YFSETQ. The full variable domain, rest sourced from reference TRBV5-1 and TRBJ2-2, is KAGVTQTPRYLIKTRGQQVTLSCSPISGHRSVSWYQQTPGQGLQFLFEYFSETQRNKGNFPGRFSGRQFSNSRSEMNVSTLELGDSALYLCASSSGTGGSGELFFGEGSRLTVL.

This clone has only a few counts. The CDR3 DNA reads TGTGCCAGCAGCTTAGCTCCAGATAATTCACCCCTCCACTTT. It specifies CASSLAPDNSPLHF. The chain couples TRBV7-8 to TRBJ1-6; D unresolved. The CDR3 runs to 14 residues. Germline V gives CDR1 SGHVS, CDR2 FQNEAQ. Trimming shortened V by 0 bases and J by 5 bases, and 5 bases separated the two germline ends.

Concerning this clone itself: One end of the junction is discordant with germline, which a read error may explain. The genes are TRBV5-1 and TRBJ2-3; 13 bases match TRBD2. The CDR3 extends over 16 amino acids. Per the germline V gene, CDR1 is SGHRS and CDR2 is YFSETQ. CDR3 amino acids: CASSGTSGALVDTQYF. The CDR3 coding sequence is TGTGCCAGCAGCGGGACTAGCGGGGCCCTTGTGGATACGCAGTATTTT. The full variable domain, in which reference TRBV5-1 and TRBJ2-3 provide the parts outside the CDR3, is KAGVTQTPRYLIKTRGQQVTLSCSPISGHRSVSWYQQTPGQGLQFLFEYFSETQRNKGNFPGRFSGRQFSNSRSEMNVSTLELGDSALYLCASSGTSGALVDTQYFGPGTRLTVL.

The chain carries TRBV29-1 and TRBJ1-1; tentatively, D is TRBD1 (6 bases). Trimming shortened V by 4 bases and J by 0 bases, and 9 bases separated the two germline ends. CDR3 length: 13 residues. The V gene's germline CDR1 is SQVTM and CDR2 ANQGSEA. The CDR3 bases are TGCAGCGTTGCGGACAGACTGAACACTGAAGCTTTCTTT. Residues: CSVADRLNTEAFF. Using reference TRBV29-1 and TRBJ1-1 for the parts outside the CDR3, the full variable domain is SAVISQKPSRDICQRGTSLTIQCQVDSQVTMMFWYRQQPGQSLTLIATANQGSEATYESGFVIDKFPISRPNLTFSTLTVSNMSPEDSSIYLCSVADRLNTEAFFGQGTRLTVV.

The sample holds a few counts of this clone. The chain carries TRBV5-1 and TRBJ2-2, with D possibly being TRBD1 (5 bases). Germline CDR1 reads SGHRS; CDR2 reads YFSETQ. This CDR3 is built from 14 residues. V was shortened by 4 bases and J by 6 bases, with 13 bases between the two germline ends. CDR3 protein: CASSLQGMAGELFF. The CDR3 DNA reads TGCGCCAGCAGCCTTCAGGGTATGGCCGGGGAGCTGTTTTTT.

V is TRBV13 and J is TRBJ1-1, with D tentatively TRBD1 (5 bases). This CDR3 contains 15 residues. The germline gives CDR1 PRHDT, CDR2 FYEKMQ (reference sequence). Trimming removed 7 bases at V and 4 bases at J, with 19 bases between. CDR3 sequence (DNA): TGTGCCAGCACCCAAGCCCCGGGGGGGAGCACTGAAGCTTTCTTT. Encoded protein: CASTQAPGGSTEAFF.

V is TRBV28 and J is TRBJ1-2, with D maybe TRBD1 (5 bases). Germline V CDR1 and CDR2: MDHEN, SYDVKM. The CDR3 extends over 14 amino acids. Trimming removed 6 bases at V and 6 bases at J, with 17 bases between. The CDR3 DNA reads as TGTGCCAGCAGCCCCCCGGGGGACTACCATGGCTACACCTTC. Amino acids: CASSPPGDYHGYTF.

The chain's CDR3 is CASSLKTGANEQFF. The CDR3 region has the DNA TGTGCCAGCAGCCTGAAGACAGGGGCCAATGAGCAGTTCTTC. The chain links TRBV2 to TRBJ2-1, with 8 bases matching TRBD1. The junction had 7 bases not matched to a gene; V was cut back by 6 bases and J by 6 bases. The CDR3 sequence is 14 residues long. Germline V gene sequence: CDR1 SNHLY, CDR2 FYNNEI.

The J gene is TRBJ2-3, the V gene TRBV6-4, with TRBD2 identical over 7 bases. This CDR3 is built from 15 residues. Germline assignment: CDR1 MRHNA and CDR2 SNTAGT. Trimming removed 4 bases from V and 3 bases from J; junction bases left unmatched: 7. CDR3 in DNA: TGTGCCAGCAGTGCCTCGGGGGGAGGTACAGATACGCAGTATTTT. Protein: CASSASGGGTDTQYF.

V is TRBV15 and J is TRBJ1-1, with 8 bases matching TRBD1. Germline values: CDR1 LNHNV, CDR2 YYDKDF (reference sequence). CDR3 size: 14 residues. The junction had 3 bases not matched to a gene; V was cut back by 3 bases and J by 3 bases. Here the CDR3 DNA reads TGTGCCACCAGCAGCGGACAGGGTGACACTGAAGCTTTCTTT. As protein: CATSSGQGDTEAFF.

This clone was detected a few times. The V call is TRBV28, the J call TRBJ2-7; weak D call: TRBD1 (6 bases). The germline V gene has CDR1 MDHEN and CDR2 SYDVKM. V lost 3 bases, J lost 0 bases, and 9 bases lay in between. This CDR3 contains 14 residues. For the CDR3, the DNA is TGTGCCAGCAGTTTGTCCAGGGGCTCCTACGAGCAGTACGTC. Translating it yields CASSLSRGSYEQYV.

V and J are TRBV11-3 and TRBJ2-5; 10 bases fit TRBD1. The CDR3 spans 16 residues. V shed 5 bases and J 2 bases; nucleotides not matched to a gene: 8. Germline V gives CDR1 SGHNT, CDR2 YENEEA. DNA for the CDR3: TGTGCCAGCAGCCGCGGGACAGGGGTTATTCAAGAGACCCAGTACTTC. It yields the protein CASSRGTGVIQETQYF. Using reference TRBV11-3 and TRBJ2-5 for the parts outside the CDR3, the full variable domain is EAGVVQSPRYKIIEKKQPVAFWCNPISGHNTLYWYLQNLGQGPELLIRYENEEAVDDSQLPKDRFSAERLKGVDSTLKIQPAELGDSAVYLCASSRGTGVIQETQYFGPGTRLLVL.